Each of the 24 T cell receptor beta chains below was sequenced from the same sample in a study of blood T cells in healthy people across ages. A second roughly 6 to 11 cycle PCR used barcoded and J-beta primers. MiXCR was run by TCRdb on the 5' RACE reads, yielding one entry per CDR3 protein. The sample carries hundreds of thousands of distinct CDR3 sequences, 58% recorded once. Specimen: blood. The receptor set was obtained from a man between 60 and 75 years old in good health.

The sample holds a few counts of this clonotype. In nucleotides, the CDR3 is TGCAGCGTTTCCGGGAGGTATGAGCAGTTCTTC. It is translated as CSVSGRYEQFF. The V call is TRBV29-1, the J call TRBJ2-1, with 7 bases that match TRBD2. J was trimmed by 8 bases and V by 5 bases; bases with no gene match: 3. Germline values: CDR1 SQVTM, CDR2 ANQGSEA. This CDR3 has 11 amino acids.

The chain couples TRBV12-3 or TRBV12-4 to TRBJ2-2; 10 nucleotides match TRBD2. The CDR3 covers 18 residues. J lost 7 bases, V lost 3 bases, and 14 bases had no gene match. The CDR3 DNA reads TGTGCCAGCAGTTTTGGCGCAATAGCGGGAGGTCCGGGCGGGGAGCTGTTTTTT. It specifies CASSFGAIAGGPGGELFF.

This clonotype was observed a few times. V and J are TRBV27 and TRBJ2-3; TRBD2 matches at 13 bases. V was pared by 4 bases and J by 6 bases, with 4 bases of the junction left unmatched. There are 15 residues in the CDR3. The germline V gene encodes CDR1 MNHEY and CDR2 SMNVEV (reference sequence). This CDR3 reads CASSSLAGGPDTQYF. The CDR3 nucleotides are TGTGCCAGCAGTTCACTAGCGGGGGGGCCTGATACGCAGTATTTT.

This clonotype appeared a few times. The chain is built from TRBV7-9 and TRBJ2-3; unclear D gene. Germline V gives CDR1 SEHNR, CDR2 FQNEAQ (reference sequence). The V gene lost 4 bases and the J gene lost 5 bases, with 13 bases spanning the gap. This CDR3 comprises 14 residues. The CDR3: CASSYPDGLDTQYF. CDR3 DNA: TGTGCCAGCAGCTACCCCGACGGCCTAGATACGCAGTATTTT.

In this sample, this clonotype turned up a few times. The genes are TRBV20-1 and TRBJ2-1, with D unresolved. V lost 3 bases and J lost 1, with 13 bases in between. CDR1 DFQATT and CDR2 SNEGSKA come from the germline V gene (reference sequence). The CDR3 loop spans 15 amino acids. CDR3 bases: TGCAGTGCTAGGACTCAGGTTGCATCCTACAATGAGCAGTTCTTC. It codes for CSARTQVASYNEQFF.

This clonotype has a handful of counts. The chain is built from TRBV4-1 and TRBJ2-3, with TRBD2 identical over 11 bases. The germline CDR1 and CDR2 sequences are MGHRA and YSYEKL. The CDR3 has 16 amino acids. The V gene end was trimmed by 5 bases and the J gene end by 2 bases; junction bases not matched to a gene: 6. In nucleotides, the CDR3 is TGCGCCAGCAGCAAAACTAGCGGGGGCACCACAGATACGCAGTATTTT. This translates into CASSKTSGGTTDTQYF.

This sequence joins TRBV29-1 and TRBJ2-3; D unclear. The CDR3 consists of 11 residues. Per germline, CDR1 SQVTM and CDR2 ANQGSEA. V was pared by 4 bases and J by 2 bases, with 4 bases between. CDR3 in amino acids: CSVVFTDTQYF. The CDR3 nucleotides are TGCAGCGTTGTTTTCACAGATACGCAGTATTTT.

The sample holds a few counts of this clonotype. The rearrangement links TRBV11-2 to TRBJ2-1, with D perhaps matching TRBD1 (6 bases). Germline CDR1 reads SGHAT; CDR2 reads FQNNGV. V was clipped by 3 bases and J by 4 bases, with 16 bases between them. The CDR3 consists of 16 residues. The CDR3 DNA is TGTGCCAGCAGCTTGGGTGGACAGACCCGATACAATGAGCAGTTCTTC. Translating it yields CASSLGGQTRYNEQFF.

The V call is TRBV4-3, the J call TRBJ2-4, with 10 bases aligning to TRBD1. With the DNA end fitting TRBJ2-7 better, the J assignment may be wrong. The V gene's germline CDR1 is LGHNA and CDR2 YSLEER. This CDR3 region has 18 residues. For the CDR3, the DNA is TGCGCCAGCAGCCAAGGTCCCGGACAGGGGGACTCTATCTACGAGCAGTACTTC. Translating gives CASSQGPGQGDSIYEQYF.

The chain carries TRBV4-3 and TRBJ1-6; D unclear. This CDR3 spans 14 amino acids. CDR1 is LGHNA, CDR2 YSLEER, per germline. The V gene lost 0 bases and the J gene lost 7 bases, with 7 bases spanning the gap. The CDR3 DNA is TGCGCCAGCAGCCAAGATATGGAGAATTCACCCCTCCACTTT. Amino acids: CASSQDMENSPLHF.

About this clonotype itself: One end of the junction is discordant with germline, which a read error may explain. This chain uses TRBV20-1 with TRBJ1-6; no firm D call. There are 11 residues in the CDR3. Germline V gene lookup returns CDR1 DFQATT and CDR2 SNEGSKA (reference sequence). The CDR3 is CSATSGSPPHF. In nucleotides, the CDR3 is TGCAGTGCTACCTCTGGGTCACCCCCCCACTTT.

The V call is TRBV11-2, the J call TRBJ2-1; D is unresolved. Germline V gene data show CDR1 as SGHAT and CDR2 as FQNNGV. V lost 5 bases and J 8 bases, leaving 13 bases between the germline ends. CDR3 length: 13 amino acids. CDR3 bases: TGTGCCAGCAGCCCCTACACTCCCCATGAGCAGTTCTTC. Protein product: CASSPYTPHEQFF. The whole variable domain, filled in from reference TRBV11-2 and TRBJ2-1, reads EAGVAQSPRYKIIEKRQSVAFWCNPISGHATLYWYQQILGQGPKLLIQFQNNGVVDDSQLPKDRFSAERLKGVDSTLKIQPAKLEDSAVYLCASSPYTPHEQFFGPGTRLTVL.

CDR3 loop: CSLYRLARDQETQYF. CDR3 nucleotide sequence: TGCAGTCTTTATCGACTAGCGAGGGACCAAGAGACCCAGTACTTC. This chain uses TRBV20-1 with TRBJ2-5; the match to TRBD2 covers 8 bases. Germline V gene sequence: CDR1 DFQATT, CDR2 SNEGSKA (reference sequence). Losses at the gene ends were 8 bases for V and 0 bases for J; bases not matched to a gene: 11. The CDR3 is 15 residues long.

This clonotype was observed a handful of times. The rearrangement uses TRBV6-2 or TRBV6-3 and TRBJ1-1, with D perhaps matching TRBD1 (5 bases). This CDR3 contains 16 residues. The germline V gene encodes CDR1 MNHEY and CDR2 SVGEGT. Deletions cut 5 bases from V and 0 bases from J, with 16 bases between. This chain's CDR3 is CASSSPRGMVNTEAFF. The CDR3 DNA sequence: TGTGCCAGCAGTAGCCCCCGGGGCATGGTGAACACTGAAGCTTTCTTT.

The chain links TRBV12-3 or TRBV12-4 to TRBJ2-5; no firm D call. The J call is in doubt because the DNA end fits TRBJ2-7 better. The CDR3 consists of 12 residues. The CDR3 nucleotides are TGTGCCAGCAGTTTCCGTTGGAGCGAGCAGTACTTC. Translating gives CASSFRWSEQYF.

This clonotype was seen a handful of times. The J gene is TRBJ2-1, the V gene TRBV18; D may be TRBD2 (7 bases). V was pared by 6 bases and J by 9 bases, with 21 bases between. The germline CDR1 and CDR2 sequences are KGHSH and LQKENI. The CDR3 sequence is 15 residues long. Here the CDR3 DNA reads TGTGCCAGCTCCCCCAAACCGGGACTACAGGGTGAGCAGTTCTTC. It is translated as CASSPKPGLQGEQFF.

This CDR3 is CASSYSTGGAASAFF. CDR3 nucleotides: TGTGCCAGCAGTTACTCGACAGGGGGCGCGGCGTCGGCTTTCTTT. This chain joins TRBV6-5 and TRBJ1-1; 10 positions agree with TRBD1. CDR3 length: 15 amino acids. With V trimmed by 0 bases and J by 11 bases, 9 bases remained unmatched. Germline V gene sequence: CDR1 MNHEY, CDR2 SVGAGI.

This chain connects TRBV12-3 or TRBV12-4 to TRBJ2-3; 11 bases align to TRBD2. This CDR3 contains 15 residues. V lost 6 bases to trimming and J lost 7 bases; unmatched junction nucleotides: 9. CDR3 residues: CASRKTSGGSYTQYF. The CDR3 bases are TGTGCCAGCAGAAAAACTAGCGGGGGATCGTATACGCAGTATTTT.

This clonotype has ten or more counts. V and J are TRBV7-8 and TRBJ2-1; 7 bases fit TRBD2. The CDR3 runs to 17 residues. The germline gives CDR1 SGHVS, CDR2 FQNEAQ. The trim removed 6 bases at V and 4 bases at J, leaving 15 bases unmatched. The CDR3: CASSWRDRGGGYNEQFF. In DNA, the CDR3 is TGTGCCAGCAGTTGGAGGGACCGCGGGGGTGGGTACAATGAGCAGTTCTTC.

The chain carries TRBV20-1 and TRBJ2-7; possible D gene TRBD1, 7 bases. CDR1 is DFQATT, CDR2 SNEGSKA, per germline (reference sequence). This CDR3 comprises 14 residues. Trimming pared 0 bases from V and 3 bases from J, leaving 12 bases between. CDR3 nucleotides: TGCAGTGCTAGAGACCCAGGGGGGAGCTACGAGCAGTACTTC. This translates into CSARDPGGSYEQYF.

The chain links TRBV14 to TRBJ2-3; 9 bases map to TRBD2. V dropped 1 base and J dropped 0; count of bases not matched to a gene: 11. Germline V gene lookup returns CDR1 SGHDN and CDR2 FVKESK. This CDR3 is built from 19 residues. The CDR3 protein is CASSQGRGSGGPSTDTQYF. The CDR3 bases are TGTGCCAGCAGCCAAGGGCGTGGAAGCGGGGGGCCTAGCACAGATACGCAGTATTTT.

The CDR3 loop is CASSQDTADYYGYTF. The CDR3 region has the DNA TGCGCCAGCAGCCAAGATACGGCAGACTACTATGGCTACACCTTC. The rearrangement uses TRBV4-1 and TRBJ1-2, with D unclear. CDR1 and CDR2 from the germline V gene are MGHRA and YSYEKL. The CDR3 has 15 amino acids. V lost 0 bases and J 3 bases, leaving 11 bases between the germline ends.

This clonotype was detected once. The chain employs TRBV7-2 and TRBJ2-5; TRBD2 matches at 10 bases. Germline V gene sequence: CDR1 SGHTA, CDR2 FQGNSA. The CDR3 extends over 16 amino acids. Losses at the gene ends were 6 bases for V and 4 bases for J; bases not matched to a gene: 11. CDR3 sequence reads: CASRGGLAGDLETQYF. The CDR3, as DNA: TGTGCCAGCAGGGGGGGGCTAGCGGGGGACCTAGAGACCCAGTACTTC.

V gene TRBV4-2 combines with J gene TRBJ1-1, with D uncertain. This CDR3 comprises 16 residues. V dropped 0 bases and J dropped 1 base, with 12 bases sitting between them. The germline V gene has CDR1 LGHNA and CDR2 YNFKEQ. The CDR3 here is CASSQDFSSPNTEAFF. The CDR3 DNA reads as TGTGCCAGCAGCCAAGATTTTTCCAGCCCGAACACTGAAGCTTTCTTT.